These 22 T cell receptor beta chains originate from one sample sequenced in a study of Ad26.COV2.S vaccination and SARS-CoV-2 variants. The repertoire was sequenced with immunoSEQ multiplex PCR; TCRdb's copy has only in-frame clones and lacks some. The sample holds over 100,000 clones, less than 85% seen once. The sample was peripheral blood, taken after recovery from COVID-19. The receptors were gathered from a human donor who had recovered from COVID-19.

This clone has just a few counts. This chain joins TRBV10-3 and TRBJ1-3, with D tentatively TRBD1 (5 bases). The CDR3 runs 15 residues. Trimming took 0 bases from V and 4 from J, leaving 10 bases between them. Germline CDR1 reads ENHRY; CDR2 reads SYGVKD. As DNA, the CDR3 is TGTGCCATCAGTGAGTCTGCAGGGATAGGAAACACCATATATTTT. Encoded protein: CAISESAGIGNTIYF.

This chain uses TRBV9 with TRBJ1-4; D unresolved. The CDR3 consists of 14 residues. V lost 4 bases to trimming and J lost 0 bases, with 7 bases between them. From germline, CDR1 is SGDLS and CDR2 YYNGEE. This chain's CDR3 is CASSPRSTNEKLFF. The CDR3, as DNA: TGTGCCAGCAGCCCGAGATCAACTAATGAAAAACTGTTTTTT.

The V call is TRBV6-1, the J call TRBJ1-2; D may be TRBD1 (6 bases). Per the germline V gene, CDR1 is MNHNS and CDR2 is SASEGT. The CDR3 runs 14 residues. V lost 1 base, J lost 8 bases, and 14 bases lay in between. The CDR3: CASSEGGTPWGYTF. The CDR3 nucleotides are TGTGCCAGCAGTGAAGGGGGGACACCTTGGGGCTACACCTTC.

The rearrangement links TRBV10-2 to TRBJ1-1; no firm D call. CDR1 WSHSY and CDR2 SAAADI come from the germline V gene. Trimming took 4 bases from V and 0 from J, leaving 6 bases between them. The CDR3 totals 13 residues. The CDR3 region has the DNA TGCGCCAGCAGTGGTACCTTGAACACTGAAGCTTTCTTT. Translating it yields CASSGTLNTEAFF.

This rearrangement joins TRBV11-2 to TRBJ2-7; D is possibly TRBD2 (6 bases). Germline values: CDR1 SGHAT, CDR2 FQNNGV. This CDR3 comprises 17 residues. V was clipped by 5 bases and J by 2 bases, with 22 bases between them. The CDR3 nucleotides read TGTGCCAGCAGCCAGCCTCTAGACGCGGGGCTTCCCTACGAGCAGTACTTC. Its protein product is CASSQPLDAGLPYEQYF.

V is TRBV15 and J is TRBJ2-1; D unresolved. Germline V gene sequence: CDR1 LNHNV, CDR2 YYDKDF (reference sequence). V dropped 4 bases and J dropped 2 bases, with 0 bases sitting between them. The CDR3 length is 11 residues. CDR3 nucleotides: TGTGCCACCAGCACCTACAATGAGCAGTTCTTC. This encodes CATSTYNEQFF.

This chain joins TRBV28 and TRBJ2-7; 7 positions match TRBD2. V lost 3 bases, J lost 1 base, and 6 bases stayed unmatched. Germline CDR1 reads MDHEN; CDR2 reads SYDVKM. The CDR3 is made up of 15 amino acids. The CDR3 reads CASSFSGGKSYEQYF. CDR3 nucleotide sequence: TGTGCCAGCAGTTTTTCCGGGGGGAAGTCCTACGAGCAGTACTTC. Drawing the rest from reference TRBV28 and TRBJ2-7, the complete variable domain is DVKVTQSSRYLVKRTGEKVFLECVQDMDHENMFWYRQDPGLGLRLIYFSYDVKMKEKGDIPEGYSVSREKKERFSLILESASTNQTSMYLCASSFSGGKSYEQYFGPGTRLTVT.

J is TRBJ1-5 and V is TRBV6-5; D uncertain. CDR1 is MNHEY, CDR2 SVGAGI, per germline. The CDR3 consists of 13 residues. V gave up 2 bases and J gave up 6 bases, with 8 bases separating them. DNA for the CDR3: TGTGCCAGCAGTTACGTATCGGGTCAGCCCCAGCATTTT. Its protein product is CASSYVSGQPQHF.

This chain uses TRBV7-2 with TRBJ2-7; TRBD1 matches 8 bases. CDR3 length: 13 amino acids. Germline CDR1 and CDR2: SGHTA and FQGNSA. With V trimmed by 5 bases and J by 5 bases, 5 bases remained unmatched. CDR3 coding DNA: TGTGCCAGCAGCCCCAGGGGGCAACACGAGCAGTACTTC. Amino acids: CASSPRGQHEQYF.

V and J are TRBV28 and TRBJ2-1, with D possibly matching TRBD2 (6 bases). The ends were cut back, 6 bases at V and 8 bases at J, with 11 bases in the middle. In germline, CDR1 is MDHEN, CDR2 SYDVKM. The CDR3 is 12 amino acids. CDR3 protein: CASSREVYEQFF. In DNA form, the CDR3 reads TGTGCCAGCAGCAGGGAGGTCTATGAGCAGTTCTTC.

This chain joins TRBV7-2 and TRBJ2-1; TRBD1 matches at 7 bases. This CDR3 is built from 15 residues. Germline CDR1 SGHTA, CDR2 FQGNSA. V shed 6 bases and J 4 bases; nucleotides not matched to a gene: 9. In DNA form, the CDR3 reads TGTGCCAGCAGATTGACAGGGAGTAAATACAATGAGCAGTTCTTC. Its translation: CASRLTGSKYNEQFF. The variable domain in full, completed from reference TRBV7-2 and TRBJ2-1, reads GAGVSQSPSNKVTEKGKDVELRCDPISGHTALYWYRQSLGQGLEFLIYFQGNSAPDKSGLPSDRFSAERTGGSVSTLTIQRTQQEDSAVYLCASRLTGSKYNEQFFGPGTRLTVL.

The CDR3 protein is CASSPHFQRDTGELFF. The CDR3 coding sequence is TGTGCCAGCAGTCCCCATTTCCAGAGGGACACCGGGGAGCTGTTTTTT. The chain recombines TRBV27 with TRBJ2-2, with D possibly being TRBD2 (5 bases). The CDR3 is made up of 16 amino acids. CDR1 and CDR2 from the germline V gene are MNHEY and SMNVEV (reference sequence). V was clipped by 5 bases and J by 3 bases, with 16 bases between them.

The V and J genes are TRBV7-9 and TRBJ1-2, with D unresolved. The CDR3 contains 14 residues. Germline lookup yields CDR1 SEHNR and CDR2 FQNEAQ (reference sequence). V dropped 5 bases and J dropped 8 bases, with 18 bases sitting between them. CDR3 nucleotide sequence: TGTGCCAGCAGCCCCATGAGGAGGGCGGGCGGCTACACCTTC. It yields the protein CASSPMRRAGGYTF.

V and J are TRBV28 and TRBJ2-2; no definite D call. The CDR3 runs 11 residues. Per the germline V gene, CDR1 is MDHEN and CDR2 is SYDVKM. Trimming stripped 6 bases from V and 1 base from J, with 0 bases between. The CDR3 region is CASRNTGELFF. Here the CDR3 DNA reads TGTGCCAGCAGGAACACCGGGGAGCTGTTTTTT.

The chain couples TRBV30 to TRBJ1-2; D is possibly TRBD1 (5 bases). The CDR3 runs 14 residues. The germline V gene encodes CDR1 GTSNPN and CDR2 SVGIG (reference sequence). V lost 1 base and J 4 bases, leaving 13 bases between the germline ends. The CDR3 protein is CAWSALQGAYGYTF. DNA of the CDR3: TGTGCCTGGAGTGCACTGCAGGGTGCCTATGGCTACACCTTC.

V and J are TRBV7-2 and TRBJ1-2; D gene ambiguous. V was pared by 0 bases and J by 3 bases, with 14 bases between. The CDR3 is made up of 16 amino acids. Germline CDR1 and CDR2: SGHTA and FQGNSA. CDR3 sequence reads: CASSLAVWGLDYGYTF. The CDR3 nucleotides read TGTGCCAGCAGCTTAGCAGTATGGGGTCTTGACTATGGCTACACCTTC.

V gene TRBV28 combines with J gene TRBJ1-6, with TRBD1 as a possible D gene (6 bases). V was cut by 8 bases and J by 8 bases, with 13 bases left in between. The CDR3 totals 13 residues. Germline V gene data show CDR1 as MDHEN and CDR2 as SYDVKM. This chain's CDR3 is CASRSYRDSPLHF. In DNA, the CDR3 is TGTGCCAGCCGATCATACAGGGATTCACCCCTCCACTTT.

V and J are TRBV5-1 and TRBJ1-1; TRBD1 matches at 8 bases. Per germline, CDR1 SGHRS and CDR2 YFSETQ. The J segment lost 5 bases and the V segment lost 4 bases, leaving 7 bases of the junction unmatched. CDR3 length: 14 residues. As DNA, the CDR3 is TGCGCCAGCAGCCGGGGACAGGAGGGTACTGAAGCTTTCTTT. This translates into CASSRGQEGTEAFF.

This clone was detected only a few times. The rearrangement joins TRBV15 to TRBJ1-2; 8 positions match TRBD1. V was clipped by 4 bases and J by 6 bases; unmatched bases: 7. From germline, CDR1 is LNHNV and CDR2 YYDKDF (reference sequence). The CDR3 has 14 residues. CDR3: CATSTRTTGDGYTF. The CDR3, as DNA: TGTGCCACCAGCACCCGAACGACAGGGGATGGCTACACCTTC.

This clone came up a few times. This sequence joins TRBV5-1 and TRBJ2-5; D tentatively reads TRBD1 or TRBD2 (5 bases each). There are 15 residues in the CDR3. The V end lost 0 bases, the J end lost 5 bases, and 14 bases lay between the germline ends. CDR1 SGHRS and CDR2 YFSETQ come from the germline V gene. CDR3 bases: TGCGCCAGCAGCTTGGCCGGGGTAGGGGAGGAGACCCAGTACTTC. Translated: CASSLAGVGEETQYF.

The chain employs TRBV29-1 and TRBJ1-2; 10 nucleotides match TRBD1. J gave up 5 bases and V 7 bases, and 7 bases lay outside the gene matches. The CDR3 totals 13 residues. Looked up from germline, CDR1 is SQVTM and CDR2 is ANQGSEA. The CDR3 reads CSAIRQGAYGYTF. CDR3 DNA sequence: TGCAGCGCCATTAGACAGGGGGCTTATGGCTACACCTTC.

V usage is TRBV29-1 and J usage is TRBJ1-1; 8 bases match TRBD1. Looked up from germline, CDR1 is SQVTM and CDR2 is ANQGSEA. This CDR3 contains 13 residues. Trimming took 3 bases from V and 5 from J; bases not matched to a gene: 5. This CDR3 reads CSVEPGGRTEAFF. The DNA of the CDR3 is TGCAGCGTTGAGCCAGGGGGCAGGACTGAAGCTTTCTTT.